The 5 T cell receptor beta chains below were found in one sample sequenced in a study of cytomegalovirus exposure and HLA in healthy donors. The PCR contained 60 Vbeta and 13 Jbeta primers. Here immunoSEQ multiplex PCR was the method, and the copy in TCRdb shows in-frame clones only, minus some. The data hold roughly 97,000 clones, with around 81% observed a single time. Sequences were obtained from PBMCs. The receptors derive from a man aged 35-49 years in good health and CMV-seropositive.

The chain recombines TRBV30 with TRBJ2-7; 10 bases line up with TRBD1. This CDR3 comprises 17 residues. Trimming cost V 2 bases and J 2 bases; bases outside gene matches: 12. Germline CDR1 GTSNPN, CDR2 SVGIG (reference sequence). Written as DNA, the CDR3 is TGTGCCTGGAGTAAACCGGGACAGGGGAGTTTCCCCTACGAGCAGTACTTC. This translates into CAWSKPGQGSFPYEQYF.

The chain carries TRBV27 and TRBJ1-1; D perhaps matches TRBD1 (5 bases). Germline CDR1 reads MNHEY; CDR2 reads SMNVEV (reference sequence). The ends were cut back, 0 bases at V and 0 bases at J, with 11 bases in the middle. This CDR3 is 16 amino acids long. CDR3 coding DNA: TGTGCCAGCAGTTTATCCATGACAGTTATGAACACTGAAGCTTTCTTT. It translates to CASSLSMTVMNTEAFF.

The chain uses TRBV5-4 and TRBJ2-7, with 13 bases lining up with TRBD2. V dropped 0 bases and J dropped 3; count of bases not matched to a gene: 3. Germline-derived CDR1 and CDR2 are SGHNT and YYREEE (reference sequence). This CDR3 region has 16 residues. The CDR3 DNA reads as TGTGCCAGCAGCTTGGGGAGGACTAGCGGGGGCTACGAGCAGTACTTC. Its translation is CASSLGRTSGGYEQYF.

The chain is built from TRBV5-1 and TRBJ2-6, with D maybe TRBD1 (7 bases). With 4 bases removed from V and 0 bases from J, the gap between germline ends came to 17 bases. CDR1 SGHRS and CDR2 YFSETQ come from the germline V gene. The CDR3 is made up of 18 amino acids. The CDR3 spells CASSATPGGISGANVLTF. The CDR3 coding sequence is TGCGCCAGCAGCGCGACGCCAGGGGGGATCTCTGGGGCCAACGTCCTGACTTTC. Full variable domain (remainder filled in from reference TRBV5-1 and TRBJ2-6): KAGVTQTPRYLIKTRGQQVTLSCSPISGHRSVSWYQQTPGQGLQFLFEYFSETQRNKGNFPGRFSGRQFSNSRSEMNVSTLELGDSALYLCASSATPGGISGANVLTFGAGSRLTVL.

The chain has TRBV18 and TRBJ1-2, with 8 bases that match TRBD1. Germline V gene sequence: CDR1 KGHSH, CDR2 LQKENI. J lost 7 bases, V lost 6 bases, and 16 bases had no gene match. There are 16 residues in the CDR3. The CDR3 loop reads CASSLNDRQGLFGYTF. Here the CDR3 DNA reads TGTGCCAGCTCCCTCAATGATAGACAGGGGCTGTTTGGCTACACCTTC. Drawing the rest from reference TRBV18 and TRBJ1-2, the complete variable domain is NAGVMQNPRHLVRRRGQEARLRCSPMKGHSHVYWYRQLPEEGLKFMVYLQKENIIDESGMPKERFSAEFPKEGPSILRIQQVVRGDSAAYFCASSLNDRQGLFGYTFGSGTRLTVV.